This T cell receptor beta chain was obtained from a study of shared clonotypes between healthy human individuals. V was shortened by 0 bases and J by 9 bases, with 15 bases between the two germline ends. The length of the CDR3 is 15 residues. Germline CDR1 is MGHRA and CDR2 is YSYEKL. CD45RO+ cells went into CD8 memory alongside CCR7-negative CD45RA+ TemRA cells. Repertoires were generated with immunoSEQ multiplex PCR, while TCRdb's copy carries only in-frame clones and drops some. The sample comprises roughly 660,000 clones, less than 95% of which are singletons, and approximately 35% rests with the top ten.

The receptor's source is a man between 18 and 29 years old in good health. Some clones in this sample may be carry-over from other donors' samples. The sequenced sample was memory CD8+ T cells from PBMCs. Subset specified: CD45RO+ cells pooled with CCR7-negative TemRA cells. The gene calls are TRBV4-1 and TRBJ1-3; D possibly corresponds to TRBD1 (5 bases). The CDR3 sequence: CASSQEEGIFATIYF. The CDR3 nucleotides are TGCGCCAGCAGCCAAGAGGAGGGGATATTCGCCACCATATATTTT.